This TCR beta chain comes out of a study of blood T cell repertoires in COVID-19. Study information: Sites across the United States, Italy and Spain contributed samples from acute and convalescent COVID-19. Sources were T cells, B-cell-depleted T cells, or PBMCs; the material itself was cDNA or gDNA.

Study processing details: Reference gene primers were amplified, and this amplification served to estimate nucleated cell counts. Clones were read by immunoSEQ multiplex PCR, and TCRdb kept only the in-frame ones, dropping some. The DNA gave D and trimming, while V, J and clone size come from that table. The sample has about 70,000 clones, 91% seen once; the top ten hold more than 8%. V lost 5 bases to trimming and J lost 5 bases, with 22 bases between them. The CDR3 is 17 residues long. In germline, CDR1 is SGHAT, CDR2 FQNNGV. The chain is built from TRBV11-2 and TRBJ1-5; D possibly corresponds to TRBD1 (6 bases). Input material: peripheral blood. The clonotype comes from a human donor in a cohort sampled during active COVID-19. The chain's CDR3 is CASSAKHLGGADQPQHF. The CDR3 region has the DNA TGTGCCAGCAGCGCCAAACACCTTGGGGGGGCGGATCAGCCCCAGCATTTT.